This entry features one TCR beta chain sequence. PCR involved 60 Vbeta and 13 Jbeta primers. Sequencing was performed with immunoSEQ multiplex PCR; in TCRdb, only in-frame clones are kept and a portion is missing. The top ten hold around 4% of the sample, which has roughly 190,000 clones, over 75% seen once. The V and J ends lost 3 bases and 8 bases, in that order; junction bases with no gene match: 10. Germline V gives CDR1 LNHNV, CDR2 YYDKDF (reference sequence). This CDR3 has 15 residues. This sample stems from a study of cytomegalovirus exposure and HLA in healthy donors. The source of this sequence is a man in his fifties or sixties in good health and CMV-seronegative. Specimen: PBMCs. V is TRBV15 and J is TRBJ2-1; TRBD1 matches 7 bases. The CDR3 nucleotides read TGTGCCACCAGCAGTATTGACAGGGTTGAGCATGAGCAGTTCTTC. Protein: CATSSIDRVEHEQFF.